What follows are 9 T cell receptor beta chains derived from one specimen sequenced in a study of metastatic and nonmetastatic thyroid tumors (TCRdb year 2020). The method was PCR. For sequencing, an Illumina HiSeq 4000 was employed. TCRdb reprocessed the public reads (quality trimming at Q25 with fastp, clone calling with MiXCR) and kept in-frame beta chains. The sample includes 30,000 to 45,000 clones, with 20% observed a single time. The ten largest clonotypes hold about 16% of the sample. None of the patients had been given any treatment before thyroid surgery. Material: blood. The source of these receptors is a female donor with papillary thyroid cancer or a benign thyroid nodule (not recorded which). Some clones in this sample may be carry-over from other donors' samples.

This clone was detected a few times. The V call is TRBV12-3 or TRBV12-4, the J call TRBJ2-7, with a tentative D call TRBD2 (6 bases). This CDR3 is built from 14 residues. V lost 5 bases to trimming and J lost 3 bases, with 14 bases between them. As DNA, the CDR3 is TGTGCCAGCAGTACCCCGGGACTCAACTACGAGCAGTACTTC. It encodes CASSTPGLNYEQYF.

This clone was detected many times. Since a much larger clone is just one base distant, this may be a read error. Within the sample, other DNA sequences also encode this same CDR3. The rearrangement uses TRBV5-1 and TRBJ2-2, with D tentatively TRBD1 or TRBD2 (5 bases each). Germline CDR1 is SGHRS and CDR2 is YFSETQ. The CDR3 has 16 residues. The CDR3 nucleotides read TGCGCCAGCACCTTTGAGGGGCTTGGGAACACCGGGGAGCTGTTTTTC. Amino acid sequence: CASTFEGLGNTGELFF.

The rearrangement uses TRBV5-1 and TRBJ2-1; the D gene could be TRBD1 or TRBD2 (5 bases each). Per germline, CDR1 SGHRS and CDR2 YFSETQ. The CDR3 extends over 14 amino acids. With 2 bases removed from V and 9 bases from J, the gap between germline ends came to 15 bases. The CDR3 reads CASSFDSGGFEQFF. In DNA, the CDR3 is TGCGCCAGCAGCTTCGACAGCGGTGGGTTTGAGCAGTTCTTC.

This clone was observed a few times. A much larger clone lies one base from this, so it may be a read error. The chain recombines TRBV29-1 with TRBJ2-1; the match to TRBD1 covers 9 bases. V gave up 8 bases and J gave up 4 bases; unmatched junction bases: 9. The germline CDR1 and CDR2 sequences are SQVTM and ANQGSEA. This CDR3 spans 14 amino acids. The CDR3 DNA sequence: TGCAGCTCCCTCCGGGACAGGGATTACAATGAGCAGTTCTTC. This codes for CSSLRDRDYNEQFF.

This clone was observed at least ten times. The chain links TRBV7-2 to TRBJ2-3, with 8 bases fitting TRBD2. The trim removed 2 bases at V and 1 base at J, leaving 5 bases unmatched. Germline V gene sequence: CDR1 SGHTA, CDR2 FQGNSA. CDR3 size: 16 residues. CDR3 sequence (DNA): TGTGCCAGCAGCTTACAGGCGGGAGGAGGCACAGATACGCAGTATTTT. This gives the protein CASSLQAGGGTDTQYF.

This clone was detected ten times or more. This chain links TRBV27 with TRBJ2-3; 12 nucleotides agree with TRBD2. CDR1 is MNHEY, CDR2 SMNVEV, per germline (reference sequence). This CDR3 is 18 amino acids long. J lost 3 bases, V lost 2 bases, and 9 bases had no gene match. The CDR3 coding sequence is TGTGCCAGCAGTTTAACCTCTCTAGCGGGAGGGCTAACAGATACGCAGTATTTT. It encodes CASSLTSLAGGLTDTQYF.

The sample holds a few counts of this clone. The gene calls are TRBV6-2 or TRBV6-3 and TRBJ2-1, with 7 bases that match TRBD1. Germline CDR1 is MNHEY and CDR2 is SVGEGT. V trimming: 5 bases; J trimming: 2 bases; junction bases outside the gene matches: 9. CDR3 length: 16 amino acids. The CDR3 sequence: CASSPRGTGAYNEQFF. CDR3 nucleotides: TGTGCCAGCAGTCCCCGGGGCACAGGGGCCTACAATGAGCAGTTCTTC.

This clone was seen many times. V gene TRBV11-3 combines with J gene TRBJ2-7, with TRBD2 identical over 7 bases. Per germline, CDR1 SGHNT and CDR2 YENEEA. Germline trimming cut 5 bases from V and 4 bases from J; bases unmatched to any gene: 5. The CDR3 length is 13 residues. CDR3 bases: TGTGCCAGCAGCCCCTTAGCGGGTTACGAGCAGTACTTC. This translates into CASSPLAGYEQYF.

This clone occurred a few times. A junction end diverges from the germline sequence, so it may reflect a read error. The CDR3 sequence is CATSELHSNHPQHF. The CDR3 region has the DNA TGTGCCACCAGTGAGTTACATAGCAATCATCCCCAGCATTTT. V is TRBV10-3 and J is TRBJ1-5; D remains ambiguous. This CDR3 region has 14 residues. The V gene's germline CDR1 is ENHRY and CDR2 SYGVKD.